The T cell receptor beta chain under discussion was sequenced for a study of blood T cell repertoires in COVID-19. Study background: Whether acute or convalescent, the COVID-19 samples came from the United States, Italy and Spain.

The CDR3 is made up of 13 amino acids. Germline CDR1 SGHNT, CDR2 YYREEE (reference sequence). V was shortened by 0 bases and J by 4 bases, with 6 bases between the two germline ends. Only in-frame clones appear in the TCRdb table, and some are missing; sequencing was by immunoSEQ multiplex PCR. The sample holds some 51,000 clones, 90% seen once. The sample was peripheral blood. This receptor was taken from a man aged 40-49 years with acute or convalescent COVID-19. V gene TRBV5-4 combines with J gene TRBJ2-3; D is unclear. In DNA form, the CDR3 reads TGTGCCAGCAGCTTGGCCAGTCCAGATACGCAGTATTTT. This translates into CASSLASPDTQYF.